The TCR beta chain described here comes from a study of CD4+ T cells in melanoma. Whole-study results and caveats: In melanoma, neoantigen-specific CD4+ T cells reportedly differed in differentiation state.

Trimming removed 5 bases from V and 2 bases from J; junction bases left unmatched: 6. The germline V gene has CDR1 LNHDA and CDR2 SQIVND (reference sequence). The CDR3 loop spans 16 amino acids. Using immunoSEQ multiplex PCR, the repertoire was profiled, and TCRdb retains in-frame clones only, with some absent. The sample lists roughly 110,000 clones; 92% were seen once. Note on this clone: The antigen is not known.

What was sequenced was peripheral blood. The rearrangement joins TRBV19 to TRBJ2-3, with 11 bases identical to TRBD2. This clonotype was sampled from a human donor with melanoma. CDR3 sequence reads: CASSLELAGDTDTQYF. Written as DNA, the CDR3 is TGTGCCAGTAGTCTCGAACTAGCGGGGGACACAGATACGCAGTATTTT.